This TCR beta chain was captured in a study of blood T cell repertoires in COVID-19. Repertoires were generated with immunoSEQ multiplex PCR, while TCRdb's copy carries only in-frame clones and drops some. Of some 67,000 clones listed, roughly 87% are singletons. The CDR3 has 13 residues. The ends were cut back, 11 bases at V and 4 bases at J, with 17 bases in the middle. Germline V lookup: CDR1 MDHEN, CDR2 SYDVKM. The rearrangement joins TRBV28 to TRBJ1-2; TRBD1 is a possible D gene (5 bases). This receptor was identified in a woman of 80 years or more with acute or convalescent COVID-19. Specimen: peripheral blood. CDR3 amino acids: CASTWGGIYGYTF. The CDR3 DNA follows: TGTGCCTCAACCTGGGGCGGTATCTATGGCTACACCTTC.